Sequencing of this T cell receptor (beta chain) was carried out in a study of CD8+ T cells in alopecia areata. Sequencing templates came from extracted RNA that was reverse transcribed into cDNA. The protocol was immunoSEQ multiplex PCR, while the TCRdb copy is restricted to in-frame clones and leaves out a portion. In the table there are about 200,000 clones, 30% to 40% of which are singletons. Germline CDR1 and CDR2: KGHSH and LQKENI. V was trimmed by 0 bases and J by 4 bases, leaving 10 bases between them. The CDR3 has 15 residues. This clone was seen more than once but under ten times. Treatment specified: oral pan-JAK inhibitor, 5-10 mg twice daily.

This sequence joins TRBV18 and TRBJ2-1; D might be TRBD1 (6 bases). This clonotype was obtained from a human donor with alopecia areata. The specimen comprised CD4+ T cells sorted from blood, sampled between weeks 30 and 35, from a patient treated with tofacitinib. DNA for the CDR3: TGTGCCAGCTCACCACCGGACAGTACATACAATGAGCAGTTCTTC. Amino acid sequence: CASSPPDSTYNEQFF.